The T cell receptor (beta chain) described here comes from a study of cytomegalovirus exposure and HLA in healthy donors (dated by TCRdb to about 2017). In terms of the full investigation: An earlier analysis of approximately 640 of the donors reported 250 to 350 Gb of sequence data and approximately 110 million unique TCR beta sequences from about 179 million T cells. In addition to the first cohort of approximately 650 subjects, a separate validation cohort of 100 to 150 different subjects was used. The study profiled the T cell repertoires of hundreds of subjects by immunosequencing and related them to cytomegalovirus serostatus. Because of strong linkage in the cohort, four or five DR-DQ haplotypes were treated as single units for association and clustering. The number of typed donors differed by locus: roughly 629-640 for A, B, C, DRB1 and DQB1; approximately 530 for DQA1; 600 to 610 for DPA1; and some 450 for DPB1. An earlier analysis of about 620 of the donors applied high-throughput TCR beta sequencing to assess whether each TCR beta V gene segment acted as functional or pseudogenic. Approximately 310 gigabases of sequencing data and approximately 85 million unique TCR sequences were included in an early release covering 550 to 650 HLA-typed donors. All discovery cohort repertoires had been generated using a single sequencing platform. The later analysis used no new phenotypic data to find candidate immune exposures, relying instead on TCR beta sequences and their occurrence across donors. Of the 300 to 500 genotyped donors, 81% were placed in the genetic ancestry cluster associated with self-reported Caucasian donors. On average, 235,054 unique TCR beta nucleotide sequences were sequenced per donor among a few hundred genotyped donors of the cohort, with 15% to 20% of those sequences being non-productive. A later genetic analysis took genome-wide SNP genotypes for about three fifths of the 666 donors and used that subset as a discovery cohort. High-throughput TCR immunosequencing, statistical association of individual TCRs with disease status, and machine learning were combined to predict cytomegalovirus infection status. Donor age, sex, ethnicity and CMV serostatus were compiled alongside the repertoire data. To study patterns of TCR occurrence, a later analysis re-analyzed previously published TCR beta repertoires from 500 to 850 donors and added high-resolution HLA genotyping. The study aimed to test whether cataloging public T cell receptors could reveal signatures of past pathogen exposure. HLA typing included class I and class II loci at four-digit resolution.

The library was obtained by the immunoSEQ multiplex PCR assay. The multiplex PCR relied on a mix of 60 forward primers for TCR Vbeta segments and 13 reverse primers for TCR Jbeta segments. The CDR3 region of rearranged TCR beta genes was amplified from genomic DNA with a multiplex PCR assay. On the Illumina HiSeq System, the amplified TCR beta libraries were sequenced as 87-base-pair reads. The paper's processing steps were these. Across the 600 to 700 repertoires, a later analysis counted 75 million to 90 million unique TCR beta chains, roughly 11 million of which were shared by at least two donors. To remove PCR and sequencing errors, raw reads were error-corrected and collapsed into unique sequences using a nearest-neighbor algorithm that merged closely related sequences. CDR3 sequences were aligned to IMGT reference sequences to assign V, D and J gene segments. Each retained sequence needed at least a six-nucleotide match to both a V gene segment and a J gene segment. Rearrangements were called productive when the CDR3 lacked stop codons and stayed in frame with V and J; all others were non-productive. Following IMGT convention, CDR3 was defined as the stretch from the second conserved V-encoded cysteine to the conserved J-encoded phenylalanine. The earlier analysis of roughly 590 of the donors excluded any sequence lacking an unambiguous match to a single V gene segment. An earlier analysis of almost 600 of the donors classified V segments as functional when productive rearrangements were above 56.7% and as segregating when the standard deviation between donors was above 5%. To diagnose cytomegalovirus status from the catalog of TCR beta chain sequences, a statistical classification framework was built. A later analysis assigned V and J genes by comparing TCR nucleotide sequences with IMGT/GENE-DB human TR gene sequences. A later analysis assigned CDR3 sequences and most-parsimonious VDJ recombination scenarios with the TCRdist pipeline. A later analysis defined each TCR beta chain by its CDR3 amino acid sequence plus V-gene family, and excluded reads lacking a unique V-gene family. In a later analysis, approximately 640 highly shared, low-generation-probability nucleotide sequences were removed to address suspected cross-contamination and a sequencing artifact. In a later analysis, a clonal expansion index was calculated for each public chain from normalized within-repertoire ranks of inferred template counts. Generation probabilities in a later analysis came from a VDJ recombination model fitted to out-of-frame rearrangements, and those results were checked against IGoR. In a later analysis, TCR-TCR, TCR-HLA and TCR-CMV co-occurrence was scored with hypergeometric tests, and a repertoire-size bias correction was applied to TCR pairs. A later analysis estimated false discovery rates by permuting HLA or CMV assignments 20 times. In a later analysis, co-occurring TCRs were grouped using DBSCAN, with TCRdist sequence similarity added in when clustering inside HLA-allele-positive subsets. Repertoires with fewer than 30,000 or more than 120,000 public chains were left out of co-occurrence clustering, as were a few repertoires with anomalous nucleotide sharing. TCRdb took over this immuneACCESS table, retaining in-frame rearrangements with V and J assigned. Such tables are incomplete; in checked studies, under half of the missing clones stem from an unresolved V gene, and the remainder is unexplained. The D gene and trimming were derived from the DNA, and the V and J assignments and clone size from that table. The sample contains 170,000 or so clones, 80% of them found a single time. Clones ranked in the top ten supply around 7.3% of the sample.

Comment on this clone: Its antigen is unknown. The record has no base qualities; no much larger clone is one base away.

Study-wide conclusions, independent of this receptor: V-gene and J-gene trimming of TCR beta chains was associated with a missense DCLRE1C variant in a later genetic analysis, and the association was replicated in an independent cohort. In a later analysis, HLA-associated TCR beta chains showed more clonal expansion and lower generation probabilities than non-associated chains that were equally common. In vitro tests confirmed that a few of the cytomegalovirus-associated TCR beta chains recognize cytomegalovirus antigens. A cluster of highly shared sequence variants was judged likely to be a technical artifact of the sequencing pipeline. At a false discovery rate of 0.05, a later analysis linked 15,000 to 20,000 TCR beta sequences to specific HLA alleles. The 87-base-pair reads could not distinguish some IMGT-functional V segments, including TRBV6-2 and TRBV6-3, so those segments were excluded. A later genetic analysis reported fewer N-insertions in productive TCRs among donors in an Asian-associated ancestry cluster than the roughly 720-donor mean. A further reported finding was that TCR beta sequences accurately predicted the HLA-A and HLA-B alleles for most subjects in the first cohort. Roughly uniform sequencing depth across donors was assumed in presence/absence analyses, although this assumption may not hold. In an earlier analysis of over 550 of the donors, most TCR beta V segments were observed in productive rearrangements about 87% or about 30% of the time, broadly matching IMGT annotations. Correlated functional status among segregating V segments might reflect linkage disequilibrium, but an unknown experimental factor could not be ruled out. Because counts were too low, seventeen rarely observed V segments, including chromosome 9 orphons, were excluded from the earlier analysis of 500 to 700 of the donors. According to a later analysis, TCR association rates differed among HLA loci, with DRB1 alleles showing the most associated TCRs and HLA-C alleles showing the fewest. The authors suggested that the approach could potentially be generalized to other disease states and immunological phenotypes. CMV serostatus was the only immune exposure information available for the cohort. The classifier was reported to diagnose cytomegalovirus status with high specificity and sensitivity in both the original and validation cohorts. In a later analysis, several top co-occurrence clusters were reported to appear linked to parvovirus B19, influenza, CMV and Epstein-Barr virus. When HLA alleles, especially DR and DQ, strongly co-occurred, attributing TCR associations to individual alleles was difficult. Most CMV-associated TCR beta chains appeared to be HLA-restricted in a later analysis, and the HLA associations seemed to be driven largely by CMV exposure. The cohort was sequenced for TCR beta chains only, and without alpha or paired-chain data the features that could be detected were limited. Because HLA typing was unavailable for some donors at each locus, only the typed subset was used in association tests. A total of 150 or so TCR beta chains were listed by the study as associated with cytomegalovirus. Most TCR sequences were observed very rarely across donors, whereas some public TCRs were present in many individuals.

The junction shows trimming of 6 bases on V and 15 bases on J, plus 9 bases between the germline ends. According to the germline V gene (reference sequence), CDR1 reads DFQATT and CDR2 reads SNEGSKA. From its cysteine to its phenylalanine, the CDR3 spans 8 amino acids. Only the CDR3 part of the read is kept: 24 bases, read in frame from the first base. The cohort comprised hundreds of healthy bone marrow donors. All cohort members were sampled while nominally healthy, although unrecorded immune exposures were likely present. The donor tested CMV seropositive, placing the donor among the approximately 290 seropositive members of the cohort. A peripheral blood sample was provided by each donor, and peripheral blood mononuclear cells were used for TCR beta sequencing. The Qiagen DNeasy Blood Extraction Kit was used to extract genomic DNA from the blood cell samples.

This TCR was recovered from a young man in good health and CMV-seropositive. The rearrangement combines TRBV20-1 with TRBJ1-5; TRBD1 might be the D gene, on 6 matching bases. Sequenced: PBMCs. The CDR3 is CSATGRHF. The DNA sequence reads TGCAGTGCCACAGGGAGGCATTTT.